This is a list of T cell receptor beta chains from one sample in a study of blood T cell repertoires in COVID-19. Profiled with immunoSEQ multiplex PCR; TCRdb holds only in-frame clones, not every one. The table lists 250,000 or so clones, about 89% of them singletons. Sequencing was done on a sample of PBMCs or T cells enriched from blood (not recorded which). Source of these receptors: a human donor in a cohort exposed to, infected with or recovered from COVID-19 (not recorded which). The donor label of this sample is uncertain. The conserved cysteine and the conserved F or W are not part of the CDR3 here. The order of the fields is J gene, V gene, clone size, CDR3 protein. Size is omitted from some rows. Given values are once, few, many or a class for expanded clones.

TRBJ1-6	TRBV7-8	few	ASSKDSAYNSPLH
TRBJ1-2	TRBV6-2/TRBV6-3	-	ASSPTRGPTVDGYT
TRBJ1-3	TRBV19	once	ASSRQAGGGNTIY
TRBJ1-5	TRBV6-5	-	ASSGGSNQPQH
TRBJ1-2	TRBV10-1	-	ASTPREGRGLLFYGYT
TRBJ2-1	TRBV24-1	-	ATRETSGLGEQF
TRBJ2-7	TRBV5-4	-	ASSGGLLAYEQY
TRBJ1-2	TRBV18	-	ASSQDRLNYGYT
TRBJ2-7	TRBV14	-	ASSLTLQGDYEQY
TRBJ1-2	TRBV9	-	ASSVAGIPDNYGYT
TRBJ2-3	TRBV2	once	ASSDVLAVEADTQY
TRBJ1-2	TRBV15	-	ATSRKQNYGYT
TRBJ2-3	TRBV24-1	-	ATSGTSVGTQY
TRBJ1-1	TRBV12-3/TRBV12-4	-	ASSLRDRTEAF
TRBJ1-1	TRBV30	-	AWRGDPGTEAF
TRBJ2-2	TRBV14	-	ASSQEFRGGYGELF
TRBJ1-2	TRBV5-1	-	ASSPDGDIGQHYGYT
TRBJ2-3	TRBV9	-	ASSETPSTDTQY
TRBJ2-2	TRBV7-9	-	ASSFLGGVPGELF
TRBJ2-1	TRBV25-1	-	ASSERGLGNEQF
TRBJ2-1	TRBV20-1	-	SARDNGGEF
TRBJ1-3	TRBV18	-	ASSPIGQSASGNTIY
TRBJ2-2	TRBV30	-	AWSVWTGTPVGELF
TRBJ2-5	TRBV4-2	-	ASSQGIPGGQETQY
TRBJ2-7	TRBV7-2	-	ASSLASVMTSWSSYEQY
TRBJ1-2	TRBV6-5	-	AATGGFDGYT